This T cell receptor beta chain was sequenced in a study of blood T cell repertoires in COVID-19. Study summary: The cDNA or gDNA used as material had been derived from T cells, B-cell-depleted T cells, or PBMCs.

Looked up from germline, CDR1 is SGDLS and CDR2 is YYNGEE. The CDR3 runs to 15 residues. Trimming left V 4 bases short and J 8 bases short, with 21 bases between. Living in 24 US areas, the participants were between roughly 18 and 90 years of age. Up to 2 weeks before entering the study, exposed participants had met a COVID-19 case. Profiled with immunoSEQ multiplex PCR; TCRdb holds only in-frame clones, not every one. Found here are a few hundred thousand clones, 86% of them singletons; the top ten hold 4.5% to 5.5%. The V and J genes are TRBV9 and TRBJ1-2; perhaps TRBD1 as D (5 bases). The sequence was obtained from a woman between 25 and 40 years old who had been exposed to COVID-19. The sequencing input was PBMCs or T cells enriched from blood (not recorded which). Here the CDR3 reads CASSFTTTGLRGYTF. In DNA form, the CDR3 reads TGTGCCAGCAGCTTTACTACCACAGGCCTTCGGGGCTACACCTTC. The full variable domain, its missing parts supplied by reference TRBV9 and TRBJ1-2, is DSGVTQTPKHLITATGQRVTLRCSPRSGDLSVYWYQQSLDQGLQFLIQYYNGEERAKGNILERFSAQQFPDLHSELNLSSLELGDSALYFCASSFTTTGLRGYTFGSGTRLTVV.